This is a list of T cell receptor beta chains from one sample in a study of blood T cells in healthy people across ages. TCRdb reprocessed the 5' RACE reads with MiXCR, giving one entry per CDR3 protein. In the table there are 600,000 to 1,000,000 distinct CDR3 sequences, 55% to 75% of which are singletons. Sample: blood. The receptors stem from a man aged 25 to 40 in good health. Each CDR3 is given with its conserved first and last residue. The D gene is left open where the match is weak. Some rows mark clone size as missing; the rest say once, few, many or name a class of expanded clone.

>TRBD2|TRBJ2-5|TRBV2|once
TGTGCCAGGAATAGCGGGAACCAACAGTACCAAGAGACCCAGTACTTC
CARNSGNQQYQETQYF
>TRBD2|TRBJ2-7|TRBV12-3/TRBV12-4|once
TGTGCCAGCTCAAGAGCGGGAGTATCATACGAGCAGTACTTC
CASSRAGVSYEQYF
>-|TRBJ1-1|TRBV10-3|-
TGTGCCATCAGTGGGACGGAAAAGAACACTGAAGCTTTCTTT
CAISGTEKNTEAFF
>-|TRBJ1-3|TRBV9|-
TGTGCCAGCAGCGTAGTCCCAGGGAAAGGAAACACCATATATTTT
CASSVVPGKGNTIYF
>TRBD2|TRBJ2-1|TRBV20-1|-
TGCAGTGCTAGTTTGGGCGGGACTAGGAACAGTGAGCAGTTCTTC
CSASLGGTRNSEQFF
>-|TRBJ2-6|TRBV27|-
TGTGCCAGCACTCCGGTTCTCAGGCCCCCCACATCCTATGGGGCCAACGTCCTGACTTTC
CASTPVLRPPTSYGANVLTF
>-|TRBJ2-4|TRBV2|once
TGTGCCAGCAGTGAGCAGTCAAGGCAGTACTTC
CASSEQSRQYF
>-|TRBJ2-2|TRBV20-1|-
TGCAGTGCTAGATCGGACGGCGCCGGGGAGCTGTTTTTT
CSARSDGAGELFF
>-|TRBJ2-7|TRBV5-5|few
TGTGCCAGCAGCTTGGTACGGGGTCTATTCTACGAGCAGTACTTC
CASSLVRGLFYEQYF
>-|TRBJ1-5|TRBV5-1|-
TGCGCCAGCAGCCCGGGAGCCAATAGCAATCGGCCCCAGCATTTT
CASSPGANSNRPQHF
>-|TRBJ2-7|TRBV18|once
TGTGCCAGCTCATCGGACAGTCGCAGCGAGCAGTACTTC
CASSSDSRSEQYF
>-|TRBJ2-7|TRBV7-2|-
TGTGCCAGCAGCTGGGCGGTAACGGGAAACTCCTACGAGCAGTACTTC
CASSWAVTGNSYEQYF
>-|TRBJ1-6|TRBV6-1|few
TGTGCCAGCAGTGGGGGGTTTCAGACAGGTCCTAATTCACCCCTCCACTTT
CASSGGFQTGPNSPLHF
>-|TRBJ1-2|TRBV12-3/TRBV12-4|-
TGTGCCAGCAGCAATGGGCGGCCTTATGGCTACACCTTC
CASSNGRPYGYTF
>-|TRBJ1-5|TRBV2|-
TGTGCCAGCTACGAGGATAGCAATCAGCCCCAGCATTTT
CASYEDSNQPQHF
>-|TRBJ2-7|TRBV3-1|-
TGTGCCAGCAGCCAGGACGCGAATCAGATGTACGAGCAGTACTTC
CASSQDANQMYEQYF
>TRBD2|TRBJ2-1|TRBV7-9|-
TGTGCCAGTAGGGAGGGCCTCTACAATGAGCAGTTCTTC
CASREGLYNEQFF
>-|TRBJ2-7|TRBV4-3|-
TGCGCCAGCAGCCCGGGGAAAGGACCCTACGAGCAGTACTTC
CASSPGKGPYEQYF
>-|TRBJ2-3|TRBV11-2|-
TGTGCCATCCGAAGGGGGGTGAAGAGGTCAGATACGCAGTATTTT
CAIRRGVKRSDTQYF
>-|TRBJ2-7|TRBV21-1|-
TGTGCCAGCAGCAAAGTTCAGAGACTCTACGAGCAGTACTTC
CASSKVQRLYEQYF
>-|TRBJ2-3|TRBV12-3/TRBV12-4|-
TGTCCCAGCAGTCCAGACCGGGACGCCACAGATACGCAGTATTTT
CPSSPDRDATDTQYF
>TRBD2|TRBJ2-3|TRBV7-2|once
TGTGCCAGCAGCCCCCGGTTTGCGGGACTAGAGGCAGGTACGCAGTATTTT
CASSPRFAGLEAGTQYF
>-|TRBJ2-1|TRBV27|-
TGTGCCAGCTCTGTTGGGGGGGGGCCCTTTGAGCAGTTCTTC
CASSVGGGPFEQFF
>-|TRBJ2-1|TRBV3-1|few
TGTGCCAGCAGCCAAGACACCCTGTTTGCGGGAAACAATGAGCAGTTCTTC
CASSQDTLFAGNNEQFF